The entry below gives a single TCR beta chain sequence along with its context. The repertoire was sequenced with immunoSEQ multiplex PCR; TCRdb's copy has only in-frame clones and lacks some. The profile covers around 130,000 clones, with more than 85% appearing a single time and approximately 4.3% taken by the ten largest. After removal of 4 bases from V and 5 bases from J, the junction contained 10 bases not matched to a gene. The germline gives CDR1 SNHLY, CDR2 FYNNEI. The CDR3 has 15 amino acids. The data stem from a study of T cell responses to AZD1222 COVID-19 vaccine. The rearrangement joins TRBV2 to TRBJ2-5; 7 nucleotides agree with TRBD2. Specimen: peripheral blood, collected 28 days after the second AZD1222 dose. The TCR sequence derives from an adult who received the AZD1222 COVID-19 vaccine. The CDR3 DNA sequence: TGTGCCAGCAGTGCCCCCGGGGCGGGAGCTGAGACCCAGTACTTC. This sequence encodes CASSAPGAGAETQYF.